The 5 T cell receptor beta chains below come from one sample, sequenced in a study of T cells in Graves' hyperthyroidism and ophthalmopathy. TCR beta CDR3 sequences were amplified from RNA transcripts. A first-round RT-PCR of the TCR CDR3 used the HTBI primer set. TCRdb independently ran MiXCR on the multiplex PCR reads; one entry per CDR3 protein. There are about 400,000 distinct CDR3 sequences in the sample; about 15% occur only once, and approximately 7.5% lies in the top ten. Sequenced sample: blood. The receptors shown here come from a woman aged 18 to 35 with Graves' hyperthyroidism.

With respect to this clonotype: A much larger clone differs by one base, so this may be a read error. The chain joins TRBV6-5 to TRBJ1-2; D remains unclear. The germline gives CDR1 MNHEY, CDR2 SVGAGI. The CDR3 sequence is 14 residues long. The CDR3 loop reads CASSYSTSSYDYTF. CDR3 DNA: TGTGCCAGCAGTTACTCGACTTCCAGCTATGACTACACCTTC.

This clonotype appeared many times. V gene TRBV5-1 combines with J gene TRBJ1-5; D is ambiguous. Germline V CDR1 and CDR2: SGHRS, YFSETQ. The V gene lost 10 bases and the J gene lost 7 bases, with 15 bases spanning the gap. The CDR3 length is 12 residues. DNA of the CDR3: TGCGCCTCCCCCGCAAGAGGACAGCCCCAGCATTTT. As protein: CASPARGQPQHF.

The V call is TRBV7-3, the J call TRBJ1-5, with 7 bases fitting TRBD1. V was clipped by 5 bases and J by 9 bases; unmatched bases: 10. Germline V gene sequence: CDR1 SGHTA, CDR2 FQGTGA. The length of the CDR3 is 14 residues. The CDR3 loop is CASSHRGTGGPQHF. The CDR3 DNA reads TGTGCCAGCAGCCACAGGGGCACCGGGGGGCCCCAGCATTTT.

This clonotype was recorded at least ten times. The chain is built from TRBV20-1 and TRBJ2-7; 8 bases align to TRBD1. The germline CDR1 and CDR2 sequences are DFQATT and SNEGSKA (reference sequence). The trim removed 3 bases at V and 2 bases at J, leaving 12 bases unmatched. This CDR3 has 16 residues. The CDR3 DNA sequence: TGCAGTGCTAGCGCTCCACAAAGGACAGGGACCTACGAGCAGTACTTC. Its protein product is CSASAPQRTGTYEQYF.

This clonotype turned up a few times. This chain connects TRBV5-5 to TRBJ1-4; a weak D match, TRBD1 (5 bases). The germline V gene encodes CDR1 SGHKS and CDR2 YYEKEE (reference sequence). CDR3 length: 16 amino acids. V dropped 2 bases and J dropped 0 bases, with 11 bases sitting between them. For the CDR3, the DNA is TGTGCCAGCAGCTTAGGGGTGCTTGCAACTAATGAAAAACTGTTTTTT. This codes for CASSLGVLATNEKLFF.